This entry is about one TCR beta chain. RNA, at about 0.45 to 1 ug, was reverse transcribed with random hexamers. TCRdb analysed the immunoSEQ multiplex PCR reads with MiXCR anew, one entry per CDR3 protein. The sample lists around 150,000 distinct CDR3 sequences; approximately 94% were seen once. The record originates from a study of CD8 T cells in Susac syndrome. This CDR3 has 14 amino acids. V was shortened by 6 bases and J by 4 bases, with 15 bases between the two germline ends. The sample consisted of CD4+ T cells from PBMCs. This receptor was obtained from a human donor with Susac syndrome. The chain couples TRBV12-3 or TRBV12-4 to TRBJ2-5; perhaps TRBD2 as D (6 bases). The CDR3 DNA sequence: TGTGCCAGCAGGCACGGGACTTGGGGAGAGACCCAGTACTTC. This gives the protein CASRHGTWGETQYF.